This T cell receptor beta chain derives from a study of early T cells in non-severe SARS-CoV-2 infection. With 2 bases removed from V and 7 bases from J, the gap between germline ends came to 22 bases. The CDR3 runs 16 residues. CDR1 and CDR2 (germline): SGHRS, YFSETQ. Each CDR3 protein is one row after TCRdb ran MiXCR on the 5' RACE reads. The sample includes roughly 80,000 distinct CDR3 sequences, about 6.5% seen only once; the top ten take roughly 8.4%. Specimen: whole blood. The rearrangement uses TRBV5-1 and TRBJ2-7, with D perhaps matching TRBD1 or TRBD2 (5 bases each). This clonotype originated in an adult who was a healthcare worker with PCR-confirmed SARS-CoV-2 infection or an uninfected control (not recorded which). In nucleotides, the CDR3 is TGCGCCAGCAGCTTAAGTGGGGACGGAAGAATAAGGGAGCAGTACTTC. This codes for CASSLSGDGRIREQYF.